These 18 T cell receptor beta chains came from one sample sequenced in a study of blood T cell repertoires in COVID-19. Sequenced by immunoSEQ multiplex PCR; TCRdb stores in-frame clones only, minus some. The sample yields some 140,000 clones, about four fifths seen once. Sequenced sample: PBMCs or T cells enriched from blood (not recorded which). Receptors were obtained from a man aged 45-60 years who had recovered from COVID-19.

The V and J genes are TRBV30 and TRBJ1-6, with D tentatively TRBD1 (5 bases). This CDR3 comprises 14 residues. The germline V gene has CDR1 GTSNPN and CDR2 SVGIG (reference sequence). V lost 2 bases and J 9 bases, leaving 14 bases between the germline ends. The CDR3 sequence is CAWSLSGTSSPLHF. For the CDR3, the DNA is TGTGCCTGGAGTTTATCAGGGACTAGTTCACCCCTCCACTTT.

In its sample, this clone was seen a few times. J is TRBJ1-4 and V is TRBV9; D is perhaps TRBD1 (6 bases). Germline CDR1 reads SGDLS; CDR2 reads YYNGEE. This CDR3 contains 15 residues. Trimming left V 0 bases short and J 6 bases short, with 12 bases between. The CDR3 reads CASSVGGHGHEKLFF. Written as DNA, the CDR3 is TGTGCCAGCAGCGTAGGGGGGCATGGACATGAAAAACTGTTTTTT.

The chain combines TRBV7-2 with TRBJ2-7; 8 bases map to TRBD1. This CDR3 region has 14 residues. Losses at the gene ends were 6 bases for V and 5 bases for J; bases not matched to a gene: 9. Germline values: CDR1 SGHTA, CDR2 FQGNSA. CDR3 protein: CASSTRTGHDEQYF. CDR3 in DNA: TGTGCCAGCAGTACTCGGACAGGGCACGACGAGCAGTACTTC.

The chain couples TRBV27 to TRBJ1-4; unclear D gene. V lost 6 bases, J lost 1 base, and 6 bases lay in between. The germline gives CDR1 MNHEY, CDR2 SMNVEV (reference sequence). CDR3 length: 13 amino acids. This CDR3 reads CASSGLTNEKLFF. CDR3 in DNA: TGTGCCAGCAGCGGGTTAACTAATGAAAAACTGTTTTTT. Full variable domain (outside the CDR3, taken from reference TRBV27 and TRBJ1-4): EAQVTQNPRYLITVTGKKLTVTCSQNMNHEYMSWYRQDPGLGLRQIYYSMNVEVTDKGDVPEGYKVSRKEKRNFPLILESPSPNQTSLYFCASSGLTNEKLFFGSGTQLSVL.

The genes are TRBV19 and TRBJ2-2, with 7 bases aligning to TRBD1. V was pared by 4 bases and J by 6 bases, with 2 bases of the junction left unmatched. This CDR3 region has 13 residues. The germline CDR1 and CDR2 sequences are LNHDA and SQIVND (reference sequence). CDR3 sequence (DNA): TGTGCCAGTAGTAGCGACAGGGCCGGGGAGCTGTTTTTT. Translation gives CASSSDRAGELFF. Looking up the rest from reference TRBV19 and TRBJ2-2 gives the full variable domain: DGGITQSPKYLFRKEGQNVTLSCEQNLNHDAMYWYRQDPGQGLRLIYYSQIVNDFQKGDIAEGYSVSREKKESFPLTVTSAQKNPTAFYLCASSSDRAGELFFGEGSRLTVL.

The rearrangement joins TRBV9 to TRBJ2-3, with 7 bases matching TRBD2. Germline V CDR1 and CDR2: SGDLS, YYNGEE. The CDR3 sequence is 15 residues long. The V gene end was trimmed by 0 bases and the J gene end by 2 bases; junction bases not matched to a gene: 3. The CDR3 reads CASSVAGGDTDTQYF. Here the CDR3 DNA reads TGTGCCAGCAGCGTAGCTGGGGGGGACACAGATACGCAGTATTTT.

The chain links TRBV28 to TRBJ2-3, with TRBD1 matching over 9 bases. CDR3 length: 14 amino acids. Germline CDR1 reads MDHEN; CDR2 reads SYDVKM. J gave up 6 bases and V 4 bases, and 5 bases lay outside the gene matches. The CDR3 is CASSSGQGTDTQYF. As DNA, the CDR3 is TGTGCCAGCAGTTCCGGACAGGGGACGGATACGCAGTATTTT.

This chain links TRBV20-1 with TRBJ1-5; tentatively, D is TRBD1 (6 bases). The CDR3 has 14 amino acids. With 3 bases removed from V and 5 bases from J, the gap between germline ends came to 14 bases. Germline lookup yields CDR1 DFQATT and CDR2 SNEGSKA (reference sequence). CDR3 residues: CSASSQGMHQPQHF. The CDR3 nucleotides are TGCAGTGCTAGTAGTCAGGGGATGCATCAGCCCCAGCATTTT.

CDR3 DNA: TGTGCCAGCAGCTTAGACGGTAGTACTGGAAACACCATATATTTT. Its protein product is CASSLDGSTGNTIYF. The chain employs TRBV13 and TRBJ1-3; D ambiguous. CDR3 length equals 15 residues. Trimming shortened V by 1 base and J by 2 bases, and 9 bases separated the two germline ends. CDR1 is PRHDT and CDR2 is FYEKMQ in the germline V gene (reference sequence).

The V gene is TRBV7-8, the J gene TRBJ1-1, with D maybe TRBD1 (6 bases). The ends were cut back, 2 bases at V and 6 bases at J, with 10 bases in the middle. This CDR3 has 13 amino acids. The germline gives CDR1 SGHVS, CDR2 FQNEAQ. CDR3 nucleotide sequence: TGTGCCAGCAGCTTAAGCTGGGGGCCTGAAGCTTTCTTT. It encodes CASSLSWGPEAFF.

The chain couples TRBV27 to TRBJ2-7, with D uncertain. This CDR3 has 14 residues. The ends were cut back, 2 bases at V and 3 bases at J, with 11 bases in the middle. Germline V CDR1 and CDR2: MNHEY, SMNVEV (reference sequence). The DNA of the CDR3 is TGTGCCAGCAGTTTAATTGGCAGTATCTACGAGCAGTACTTC. This sequence encodes CASSLIGSIYEQYF.

The rearrangement joins TRBV4-1 to TRBJ2-3; D unresolved. This CDR3 region has 14 residues. Trimming pared 4 bases from V and 1 base from J, leaving 9 bases between. Germline values: CDR1 MGHRA, CDR2 YSYEKL. CDR3 nucleotides: TGCGCCAGCAGCCCCCTGGCAGGCACAGATACGCAGTATTTT. Translation gives CASSPLAGTDTQYF.

The CDR3 region is CASQQGTNEQFF. In DNA form, the CDR3 reads TGCGCCAGCCAACAGGGGACGAATGAGCAGTTCTTC. This chain uses TRBV5-1 with TRBJ2-1, with 7 nucleotides matching TRBD1. The CDR3 extends over 12 amino acids. In germline, CDR1 is SGHRS, CDR2 YFSETQ. V was pared by 7 bases and J by 7 bases, with 5 bases of the junction left unmatched. Complete variable domain (other parts from reference TRBV5-1 and TRBJ2-1): KAGVTQTPRYLIKTRGQQVTLSCSPISGHRSVSWYQQTPGQGLQFLFEYFSETQRNKGNFPGRFSGRQFSNSRSEMNVSTLELGDSALYLCASQQGTNEQFFGPGTRLTVL.

This clone has only a few counts. The chain uses TRBV11-3 and TRBJ2-1; 9 bases are shared with TRBD2. With V trimmed by 1 base and J by 5 bases, 3 bases remained unmatched. The CDR3 contains 15 residues. In germline, CDR1 is SGHNT, CDR2 YENEEA. The CDR3 spells CASSLGASGNNEQFF. DNA of the CDR3: TGTGCCAGCAGCTTAGGGGCTAGCGGGAACAATGAGCAGTTCTTC.

This rearrangement joins TRBV19 to TRBJ2-2, with TRBD1 identical over 7 bases. The CDR3 contains 16 residues. In germline, CDR1 is LNHDA, CDR2 SQIVND (reference sequence). V lost 7 bases to trimming and J lost 0 bases; unmatched junction nucleotides: 8. The CDR3 coding sequence is TGTGCCAGTACTGGGCGACAGGGACCGAACACCGGGGAGCTGTTTTTT. It translates to CASTGRQGPNTGELFF.

This clone was observed a single time. The genes are TRBV18 and TRBJ2-5; a weak D match, TRBD1 (6 bases). This CDR3 has 15 amino acids. The germline CDR1 and CDR2 sequences are KGHSH and LQKENI. V was clipped by 3 bases and J by 5 bases, with 16 bases between them. The CDR3 loop reads CASSPHDRLGETQYF. The CDR3 bases are TGTGCCAGCTCACCTCATGACAGGTTGGGGGAGACCCAGTACTTC.

V usage is TRBV4-3 and J usage is TRBJ1-2, with D tentatively TRBD1 (5 bases). The CDR3 loop spans 15 amino acids. V was clipped by 0 bases and J by 7 bases, with 15 bases between them. Germline values: CDR1 LGHNA, CDR2 YSLEER. The CDR3 nucleotides are TGCGCCAGCAGCCAAGACTGGGGGAGGTCCCCTGGCTACACCTTC. Translating gives CASSQDWGRSPGYTF.

The chain has TRBV5-1 and TRBJ2-4; TRBD1 is a possible D gene (7 bases). Trimming stripped 3 bases from V and 0 bases from J, with 13 bases between. The CDR3 runs 16 residues. Per the germline V gene, CDR1 is SGHRS and CDR2 is YFSETQ. The CDR3 DNA reads TGCGCCAGCAGCTCAGGGGGAGGAGTAGCCAAAAACATTCAGTACTTC. Its translation: CASSSGGGVAKNIQYF.